This T cell receptor beta chain comes out of a study of blood T cells in healthy people across ages. Through a sample-barcoded 5' primer and a J-beta primer mix, a second PCR was run for roughly 6 to 12 cycles. Each of the cDNA molecules was tagged by a template-switch adaptor with 12 random nucleotides. One entry per CDR3 protein, called by TCRdb with MiXCR from the 5' RACE reads. The data show hundreds of thousands of distinct CDR3 sequences, with approximately 50% seen just once and under 35% held by the top ten. The CDR3 runs 15 residues. Germline loops: CDR1 MDHEN, CDR2 SYDVKM. Trimming took 7 bases from V and 2 from J; bases not matched to a gene: 5. Study-wide findings and caveats: Estimated diversity that came from one million T cells was considered an underestimate. Long-lived donors exceeded aged donors in naive CD4+ cells and diversity.

Of note for this clonotype: What it binds is unknown.

Specimen: blood. V usage is TRBV28 and J usage is TRBJ2-3, with TRBD2 identical over 11 bases. The TCR originated in a woman aged 60-75 years in good health. The CDR3 protein is CASTPLAGVTDTQYF. DNA of the CDR3: TGTGCCAGCACCCCACTAGCGGGGGTCACAGATACGCAGTATTTT.